A selection of T cell receptor beta chains follows, all from one sample in a study of T cell responses to AZD1222 COVID-19 vaccine. Generated by immunoSEQ multiplex PCR, the TCRdb table keeps only in-frame clones and is missing some. The data contain 100,000 to 150,000 clones, more than 75% of them singletons. The material was peripheral blood, obtained on day 0 of AZD1222 vaccination. These receptors originate from an adult in good health. The CDR3 runs from the conserved cysteine through the conserved F or W. D genes are given only for firm matches. Some rows have no size entry. The others give once, few or many, or a class for an expanded clone.

clone_size j_call d_call v_call cdr3_aa cdr3_nt
. TRBJ2-7 . TRBV5-5 CASSLAPESYEQYF TGTGCCAGCAGCTTGGCCCCCGAATCCTACGAGCAGTACTTC
. TRBJ1-4 . TRBV14 CASSIRTSHNEKLFF TGTGCCAGCAGCATACGGACTTCTCATAATGAAAAACTGTTTTTT
. TRBJ1-5 . TRBV3-1/TRBV3-2 CASSQAGLRQPQHF TGTGCCAGCAGCCAAGCAGGGTTGCGGCAGCCCCAGCATTTT
. TRBJ2-5 . TRBV6-5 CASSSPGVETQYF TGTGCCAGCAGTTCCCCGGGGGTCGAGACCCAGTACTTC
. TRBJ2-2 TRBD2 TRBV7-2 CASSFALGRGRTGELFF TGTGCCAGCAGCTTCGCTTTGGGGCGGGGGAGAACCGGGGAGCTGTTTTTT
. TRBJ2-7 . TRBV9 CASSPQGMASYEQYF TGTGCCAGCAGTCCCCAGGGAATGGCATCCTACGAGCAGTACTTC
once TRBJ1-1 . TRBV27 CASSLGYGGATEAFF TGTGCCAGCAGTTTAGGGTACGGGGGTGCGACTGAAGCTTTCTTT
. TRBJ2-3 TRBD1 TRBV19 CASSFGQGDTQYF TGTGCCAGTAGTTTTGGACAGGGGGATACGCAGTATTTT
once TRBJ2-2 . TRBV5-1 CASSLRSPADSNTGELFF TGCGCCAGCAGCTTGAGGTCTCCGGCGGATTCGAACACCGGGGAGCTGTTTTTT
. TRBJ2-7 TRBD1 TRBV28 CASSLRDRVHEQYF TGTGCCAGCAGTCTCCGGGACAGGGTCCACGAGCAGTACTTC
. TRBJ1-1 . TRBV12-3/TRBV12-4 CASLDFTEAFF TGTGCCAGCCTCGATTTTACTGAAGCTTTCTTT
. TRBJ1-2 TRBD1 TRBV9 CASSPGQGVNNYGYTF TGTGCCAGCAGCCCGGGACAGGGGGTGAATAACTATGGCTACACCTTC
. TRBJ2-3 . TRBV5-1 CASSLEGDLGHRGQYF TGCGCCAGCAGCTTGGAAGGGGACTTGGGTCATCGGGGGCAGTATTTT
once TRBJ2-2 TRBD1 TRBV6-5 CASSYSTTGGGELFF TGTGCCAGCAGTTACTCTACGACAGGGGGCGGGGAGCTGTTTTTT
. TRBJ2-5 . TRBV7-9 CASSFGGQPQETQYF TGTGCCAGCAGCTTTGGTGGGCAGCCCCAAGAGACCCAGTACTTC
few TRBJ2-1 TRBD2 TRBV5-1 CASSYLAGRSLNEQFF TGCGCCAGCAGCTACCTAGCGGGGCGAAGCTTAAATGAGCAGTTCTTC
. TRBJ2-5 . TRBV19 CASSISEGRGETQYF TGTGCCAGTAGTATATCGGAGGGAAGAGGAGAGACCCAGTACTTC
. TRBJ1-4 . TRBV6-2/TRBV6-3 CASSQIGAGEKLFF TGTGCCAGCAGCCAAATCGGGGCGGGTGAAAAACTGTTTTTT
once TRBJ1-3 TRBD1 TRBV18 CASSPGPGQGNTIYF TGTGCCAGCTCCCCCGGTCCGGGACAGGGGAACACCATATATTTT
few TRBJ1-1 . TRBV2 CASSEEGHTEAFF TGTGCCAGCAGTGAAGAGGGACACACTGAAGCTTTCTTT
. TRBJ1-1 . TRBV7-3 CASSYEVDTEAFF TGTGCCAGCAGCTACGAGGTTGACACTGAAGCTTTCTTT
. TRBJ2-7 . TRBV7-2 CASSPNTYTNYEQYF TGTGCCAGCAGCCCCAACACCTATACGAACTACGAGCAGTACTTC
. TRBJ1-5 . TRBV28 CASSSQGVGGQSQHF TGTGCCAGCAGTTCCCAAGGGGTGGGGGGCCAGTCCCAGCATTTT
. TRBJ1-1 . TRBV2 CASTRDAGSEAFF TGTGCCAGCACCCGAGACGCAGGATCAGAAGCTTTCTTT
. TRBJ1-2 . TRBV7-2 CASSSGGLGGLNGYTF TGTGCCAGCAGCTCCGGGGGATTGGGAGGGTTGAATGGCTACACCTTC
once TRBJ1-2 . TRBV5-4 CASSSLQIYGYTF TGTGCCAGCAGCTCCCTACAGATCTATGGCTACACCTTC
. TRBJ1-1 TRBD1 TRBV10-2 CASLPAGGTEAFF TGCGCCAGCCTACCCGCAGGGGGCACTGAAGCTTTCTTT
once TRBJ1-1 . TRBV9 CASSVVLIQAQFLAEAFF TGTGCCAGCAGCGTAGTATTAATACAGGCGCAGTTTTTAGCTGAAGCTTTCTTT
. TRBJ2-4 . TRBV10-3 CAISEDLVNIQYF TGTGCCATCAGTGAGGACTTGGTCAACATTCAGTACTTC
. TRBJ2-6 . TRBV7-9 CASSLAQVSGANVLTF TGTGCCAGCAGCTTAGCGCAGGTCTCTGGGGCCAACGTCCTGACTTTC
. TRBJ2-3 TRBD2 TRBV6-2/TRBV6-3 CASSRGLRGGPRGTQYF TGTGCCAGCAGCCGCGGCCTTCGGGGGGGGCCCCGGGGGACGCAGTATTTT
. TRBJ2-7 . TRBV7-9 CASSSRANPSSGQYF TGTGCCAGCAGCTCCCGGGCCAATCCCTCGTCTGGGCAGTACTTC
. TRBJ1-6 . TRBV10-2 CATEYSYNSPLHF TGCGCCACCGAATACTCCTATAATTCACCCCTCCACTTT
. TRBJ1-5 TRBD1 TRBV14 CASSPGDSSNQPQHF TGTGCCAGCAGCCCCGGGGACAGTAGCAATCAGCCCCAGCATTTT
few TRBJ2-5 . TRBV2 CASRKDQETQYF TGTGCCAGCAGAAAGGACCAAGAGACCCAGTACTTC
. TRBJ1-6 . TRBV3-1/TRBV3-2 CASSQEDGALHF TGTGCCAGCAGCCAAGAGGACGGAGCCCTCCACTTT
. TRBJ2-3 TRBD1 TRBV11-3 CASSQDRGTDTQYF TGTGCCAGCAGCCAGGACAGGGGCACAGATACGCAGTATTTT
. TRBJ1-1 TRBD1 TRBV5-6 CASSPTGQGVSKAFF TGTGCCAGCAGCCCTACTGGACAGGGGGTGTCAAAAGCTTTCTTT
. TRBJ2-7 . TRBV6-2/TRBV6-3 CASSYDSSYEQYF TGTGCCAGCAGTTACGACAGCTCCTACGAGCAGTACTTC
once TRBJ2-5 TRBD1 TRBV18 CASSPPWDREETQYF TGTGCCAGCTCACCGCCCTGGGACAGGGAAGAGACCCAGTACTTC
. TRBJ1-1 . TRBV6-5 CASSRDGNTEAFF TGTGCCAGCAGCCGCGACGGGAACACTGAAGCTTTCTTT
. TRBJ2-5 TRBD2 TRBV7-3 CASSSAGGSETQYF TGTGCCAGCAGCTCCGCGGGGGGGTCGGAGACCCAGTACTTC
. TRBJ2-7 . TRBV7-2 CASSLLGVPPYEQYF TGTGCCAGCAGCTTACTCGGAGTACCCCCCTACGAGCAGTACTTC
. TRBJ2-5 . TRBV15 CATSTPGWGGQETQYF TGTGCCACCAGCACCCCCGGATGGGGTGGGCAAGAGACCCAGTACTTC
few TRBJ2-3 TRBD2 TRBV7-6 CASSLVSPGLRRASTDTQYF TGTGCCAGCAGCTTAGTCAGCCCGGGACTACGAAGGGCTAGCACAGATACGCAGTATTTT
. TRBJ1-3 TRBD1 TRBV19 CASSMGTAGNTIYF TGTGCCAGTAGTATGGGGACAGCTGGAAACACCATATATTTT